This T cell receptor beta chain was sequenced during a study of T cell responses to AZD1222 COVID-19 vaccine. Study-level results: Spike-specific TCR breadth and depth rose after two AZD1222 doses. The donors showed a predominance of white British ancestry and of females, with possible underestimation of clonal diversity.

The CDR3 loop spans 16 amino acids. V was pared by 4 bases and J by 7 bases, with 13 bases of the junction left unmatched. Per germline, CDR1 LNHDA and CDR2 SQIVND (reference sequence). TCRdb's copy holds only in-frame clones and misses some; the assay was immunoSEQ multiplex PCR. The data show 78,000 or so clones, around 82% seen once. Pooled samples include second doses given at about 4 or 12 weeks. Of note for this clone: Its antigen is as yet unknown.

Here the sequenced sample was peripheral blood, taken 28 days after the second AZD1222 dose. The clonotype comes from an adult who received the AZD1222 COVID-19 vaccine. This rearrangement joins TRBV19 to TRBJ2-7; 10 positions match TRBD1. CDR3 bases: TGTGCCAGTAGTACCCTGGGACAGGGGCCTACGGGGGAGCAGTACTTC. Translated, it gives CASSTLGQGPTGEQYF.